The entry below describes one T cell receptor (beta chain). Sequencing used immunoSEQ multiplex PCR; TCRdb keeps in-frame clones, though not all of them. The sample has roughly 240,000 clones, about four fifths seen once; the top ten hold 4.7%. The CDR3 runs to 15 residues. The data were taken from a study of blood T cell repertoires in COVID-19. This clonotype originated in a woman aged 70-85 years with acute or convalescent COVID-19. The chain joins TRBV21-1 to TRBJ1-6; whether TRBD1, the table's D call, matches the DNA was not checked. TRBV21-1 is a documented pseudogene. The sample was peripheral blood. The CDR3 DNA reads TGTGCCAGCAGCAAATCAGGGTTCAATAATTCACCCCTCCACTTT. Translation: CASSKSGFNNSPLHF.